The entry below gives a single T cell receptor (gamma chain) sequence along with its context. What it recognizes is unknown. These data belong to a study of Vδ1+ human thymocytes. The template was reverse-transcribed extracted RNA. Multiplex PCR used pooled V-gene forward primers and a constant-region reverse primer to amplify CDR3s. TCRdb re-processed the multiplex PCR reads via CATT. The table includes 20,000 to 25,000 gamma-chain clones, around 13% detected once. Vdelta1+ thymocyte sorts reached between about 96% and 99.6% purity. Overall study findings and caveats: Thymic TRG and TRD repertoires appeared highly polyclonal, with Gaussian CDR3 length distributions.

The CDR3 runs to 14 residues. The V segment lost 3 bases and the J segment 0 bases; nucleotides outside the gene matches: 5. Germline CDR1 EGSTGY, CDR2 YDSYTSSV. The TCR originated in a child under two years old who had congenital heart surgery. The chain uses TRGV4 and TRGJ1 or TRGJ2. The sequenced sample was Vdelta1+ gamma-delta thymocytes from the thymus. Subset in this sample: FACS-sorted CD3+ TCRalphabeta- TCRVdelta1+ TCRVdelta2- thymocytes. This chain's CDR3 is CATWDPTNYYKKLF. DNA of the CDR3: TGTGCCACCTGGGATCCTACGAATTATTATAAGAAACTCTTT.